The 13 T cell receptor beta chains below come from one sample, sequenced in a study of T cells in Graves' hyperthyroidism and ophthalmopathy. Regions amplified from RNA transcripts were the TCR beta CDR3 regions. HTBI primers drove first-round RT-PCR of the TCR CDR3. TCRdb re-derived calls from the multiplex PCR reads in MiXCR, one entry per CDR3 protein. The sample has 250,000 to 300,000 distinct CDR3 sequences, roughly 19% seen once. The material sequenced was blood. The receptor set was obtained from a man aged 50-60 years with Graves' ophthalmopathy.

Remarks on this clonotype: A much bigger clone sits one base away, suggesting this may be a read error. The rearrangement joins TRBV20-1 to TRBJ2-5, with TRBD2 identical over 12 bases. Germline V CDR1 and CDR2: DFQATT, SNEGSKA (reference sequence). The CDR3 covers 16 residues. The CDR3 bases are TGCGGTGCTACTCCGATAGCTAGCGGGAGGGCAGAGACCCAGTACTTC. As protein: CGATPIASGRAETQYF.

In this sample, this clonotype turned up many times. The chain carries TRBV5-5 and TRBJ2-1; 13 nucleotides align to TRBD2. Unmatched junction bases numbered 6, after V lost 0 bases and J lost 9 bases. Germline V gene data show CDR1 as SGHKS and CDR2 as YYEKEE (reference sequence). The CDR3 has 16 residues. The CDR3, as DNA: TGTGCCAGCAGCTTGGGCGGGACTAGCGGGATGGGTGAGCAGTTCTTC. It translates to CASSLGGTSGMGEQFF.

This clonotype was seen many times. This chain uses TRBV20-1 with TRBJ2-1; D unresolved. The ends were cut back, 6 bases at V and 7 bases at J, with 16 bases in the middle. The CDR3 has 13 amino acids. The germline CDR1 and CDR2 sequences are DFQATT and SNEGSKA (reference sequence). The CDR3 loop is CSAPGGSRNEQFF. As DNA, the CDR3 is TGCAGTGCCCCCGGTGGGTCCCGAAATGAGCAGTTCTTC.

Only a few counts were recorded for this clonotype. The CDR3 region has the DNA TGTGCCAGCAGCCCTAGCGGGAAAAACAATGAGCAGTTCTTC. It yields the protein CASSPSGKNNEQFF. V gene TRBV4-2 combines with J gene TRBJ2-1; 9 bases agree with TRBD2. The CDR3 runs to 14 residues. Trimming cost V 4 bases and J 5 bases; bases outside gene matches: 3. CDR1 is LGHNA, CDR2 YNFKEQ, per germline.

This clonotype was observed many times. V and J are TRBV20-1 and TRBJ1-6, with 8 bases that match TRBD1. After removal of 6 bases from V and 8 bases from J, the junction contained 6 bases not matched to a gene. Germline CDR1 is DFQATT and CDR2 is SNEGSKA (reference sequence). The CDR3 is 13 amino acids. This CDR3 is CSARAGGDSPLHF. CDR3 in DNA: TGCAGTGCCCGAGCAGGGGGCGATTCACCCCTCCACTTT.

This clonotype was seen at least ten times. The V and J genes are TRBV3-1 and TRBJ2-2; D possibly corresponds to TRBD2 (6 bases). This CDR3 comprises 15 residues. V lost 1 base to trimming and J lost 4 bases, with 10 bases between them. CDR1 is LGHDT, CDR2 YNNKEL, per germline (reference sequence). The CDR3 region has the DNA TGTGCCAGCAGCCAAGGACTAGTAAGCACCGGGGAGCTGTTTTTT. It is translated as CASSQGLVSTGELFF.

This clonotype came up many times. The chain links TRBV27 to TRBJ1-5, with a tentative D call TRBD1 (5 bases). With 8 bases removed from V and 0 bases from J, the gap between germline ends came to 14 bases. CDR1 MNHEY and CDR2 SMNVEV come from the germline V gene (reference sequence). The CDR3 contains 15 residues. The CDR3 protein is CASSRTTHSNQPQHF. The CDR3 DNA reads TGTGCCAGCTCCCGGACAACCCATAGCAATCAGCCCCAGCATTTT.

The V call is TRBV15, the J call TRBJ2-7; the D gene is possibly TRBD1 (6 bases). The CDR3 sequence is 16 residues long. Trimming cost V 1 base and J 2 bases, with 15 bases left between them. Per germline, CDR1 LNHNV and CDR2 YYDKDF (reference sequence). The DNA for the CDR3 is TGTGCCACCAGCAGAGGGGAGACAGGTCGCCCCTACGAGCAGTACTTC. This sequence encodes CATSRGETGRPYEQYF.

The chain recombines TRBV11-2 with TRBJ2-7; TRBD2 matches at 10 bases. After removal of 2 bases from V and 2 bases from J, the junction contained 6 bases not matched to a gene. CDR3 size: 16 residues. Germline loops: CDR1 SGHAT, CDR2 FQNNGV. The CDR3 DNA follows: TGTGCCAGCAGCTTATCCCATCTAGCGGGAGCCTACGAGCAGTACTTC. Its protein product is CASSLSHLAGAYEQYF.

The chain recombines TRBV13 with TRBJ1-6; 7 nucleotides match TRBD1. The germline V gene has CDR1 PRHDT and CDR2 FYEKMQ (reference sequence). Unmatched junction bases numbered 6, after V lost 5 bases and J lost 5 bases. The CDR3 runs 15 residues. In DNA, the CDR3 is TGTGCCAGCAGCCCTGACAGGGCCAATAATTCACCCCTCCACTTT. It encodes CASSPDRANNSPLHF.

In its sample, this clonotype was seen many times. The rearrangement uses TRBV20-1 and TRBJ2-5, with D maybe TRBD2 (6 bases). Germline CDR1 reads DFQATT; CDR2 reads SNEGSKA (reference sequence). V dropped 6 bases and J dropped 4 bases, with 12 bases sitting between them. The CDR3 runs to 12 residues. In DNA, the CDR3 is TGCAGTGCAACGGGGGACCGAGAGACCCAGTACTTC. This codes for CSATGDRETQYF.

Ten or more counts support this clonotype. This rearrangement joins TRBV28 to TRBJ1-3, with no clear D. Germline CDR1 and CDR2: MDHEN and SYDVKM. The ends were cut back, 3 bases at V and 0 bases at J, with 15 bases in the middle. This CDR3 comprises 17 residues. The DNA of the CDR3 is TGTGCCAGCAGTTTTTCTGCCGGTCGGAGCTCTGGAAACACCATATATTTT. Protein: CASSFSAGRSSGNTIYF.

The V call is TRBV4-1, the J call TRBJ1-1, with D maybe TRBD1 (5 bases). This CDR3 comprises 16 residues. Germline V gene data show CDR1 as MGHRA and CDR2 as YSYEKL. Trimming shortened V by 1 base and J by 0 bases, and 12 bases separated the two germline ends. CDR3: CASSQVPGVMNTEAFF. The CDR3 region has the DNA TGCGCCAGCAGCCAAGTTCCGGGGGTCATGAACACTGAAGCTTTCTTT.